Shown below are 4 T cell receptor beta chains from a single sample sequenced in a study of blood T cell repertoires in COVID-19. Sequenced by immunoSEQ multiplex PCR; TCRdb stores in-frame clones only, minus some. The table lists around 160,000 clones, 65% to 85% of them singletons, with 10% to 15% in the top ten. The material sequenced was PBMCs or T cells enriched from blood (not recorded which). The receptors stem from a woman in her sixties or seventies who had recovered from COVID-19.

The rearrangement links TRBV5-1 to TRBJ2-7, with D possibly matching TRBD1 (7 bases). Trimming took 7 bases from V and 5 from J, leaving 16 bases between them. This CDR3 region has 13 residues. The germline CDR1 and CDR2 sequences are SGHRS and YFSETQ. CDR3 protein: CASRYRGLNEQYF. The DNA for the CDR3 is TGCGCCAGCCGTTACAGGGGACTCAACGAGCAGTACTTC.

The chain recombines TRBV10-2 with TRBJ2-3; 7 nucleotides match TRBD2. CDR3 length: 16 residues. The V gene's germline CDR1 is WSHSY and CDR2 SAAADI. Germline trimming cut 4 bases from V and 7 bases from J; bases unmatched to any gene: 14. The chain's CDR3 is CASSGDRRREFYTQYF. CDR3 DNA: TGCGCCAGCAGTGGAGACCGGCGGCGGGAGTTCTATACGCAGTATTTT.

The chain links TRBV2 to TRBJ1-1; D might be TRBD1 (5 bases). Germline V CDR1 and CDR2: SNHLY, FYNNEI. Trimming pared 4 bases from V and 5 bases from J, leaving 20 bases between. This CDR3 is 16 amino acids long. DNA for the CDR3: TGTGCCAGCAGTGGCTGGGAAGGGATTAGGGGAACTGAAGCTTTCTTT. Encoded protein: CASSGWEGIRGTEAFF.

The J gene is TRBJ1-1, the V gene TRBV5-1; D is uncertain. V was pared by 4 bases and J by 7 bases, with 20 bases between. This CDR3 contains 15 residues. Germline-derived CDR1 and CDR2 are SGHRS and YFSETQ. The CDR3 reads CASSPRASGPDEAFF. The CDR3 nucleotides read TGCGCCAGCAGCCCCCGCGCGAGCGGCCCGGATGAAGCTTTCTTT.